This T cell receptor beta chain was observed in a study of T cell repertoires in cytomegalovirus infection. Study-wide results and limits: Cumulative frequency (of public TCR beta family members) identified carriers of CMV plus the relevant HLA.

V gave up 1 base and J gave up 5 bases, with 15 bases separating them. From germline, CDR1 is SGHDT and CDR2 YYEEEE. The CDR3 length is 15 residues. MiXCR, applied by TCRdb to the reads, yields one record per CDR3 protein. The sample has 200,000 or so distinct CDR3 sequences; less than 50% are singletons. Details on this clonotype: Its antigen remains unknown.

The gene calls are TRBV5-6 and TRBJ2-5; D perhaps matches TRBD2 (6 bases). Sample: CD8+ T cells from cultured PBMCs, taken from culture after CMV antigen stimulation. This TCR derives from a human donor in good health (CMV status not recorded). Some clones in this sample may be carry-over from other donors' samples. This chain's CDR3 is CASSLRDSRGETQYF. In nucleotides, the CDR3 is TGTGCCAGCAGCTTGAGGGACTCCAGAGGGGAGACCCAGTACTTC.